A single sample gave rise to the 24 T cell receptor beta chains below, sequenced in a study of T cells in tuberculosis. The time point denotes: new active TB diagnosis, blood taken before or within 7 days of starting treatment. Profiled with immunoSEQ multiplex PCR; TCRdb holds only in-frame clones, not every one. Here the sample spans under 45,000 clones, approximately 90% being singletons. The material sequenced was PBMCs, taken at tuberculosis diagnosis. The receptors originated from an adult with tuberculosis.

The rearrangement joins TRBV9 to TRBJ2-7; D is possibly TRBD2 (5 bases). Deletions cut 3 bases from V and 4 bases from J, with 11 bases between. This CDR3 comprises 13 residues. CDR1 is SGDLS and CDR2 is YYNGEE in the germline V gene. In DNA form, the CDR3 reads TGTGCCAGCAGCGGAGGTCGAGGGTACGAGCAGTACTTC. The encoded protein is CASSGGRGYEQYF.

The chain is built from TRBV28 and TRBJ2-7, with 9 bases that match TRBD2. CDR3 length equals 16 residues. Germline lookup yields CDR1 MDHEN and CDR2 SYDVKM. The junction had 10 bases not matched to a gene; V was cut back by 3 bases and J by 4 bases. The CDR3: CASSLAGGPSLYEQYV. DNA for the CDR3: TGTGCCAGCAGTTTGGCGGGGGGGCCGTCCTTATACGAGCAGTACGTC.

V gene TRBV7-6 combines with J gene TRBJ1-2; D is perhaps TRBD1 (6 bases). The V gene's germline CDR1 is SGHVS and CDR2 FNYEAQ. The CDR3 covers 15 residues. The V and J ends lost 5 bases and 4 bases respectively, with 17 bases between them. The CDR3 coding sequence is TGTGCCAGCAGCCCCAACAGGGACGCGGCCTATGGCTACACCTTC. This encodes CASSPNRDAAYGYTF.

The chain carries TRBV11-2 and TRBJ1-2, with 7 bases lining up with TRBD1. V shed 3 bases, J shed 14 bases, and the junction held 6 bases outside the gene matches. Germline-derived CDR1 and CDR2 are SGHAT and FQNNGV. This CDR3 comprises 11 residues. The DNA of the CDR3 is TGTGCCAGCAGCTTCGGGACAGAAGGTACCTTC. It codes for CASSFGTEGTF.

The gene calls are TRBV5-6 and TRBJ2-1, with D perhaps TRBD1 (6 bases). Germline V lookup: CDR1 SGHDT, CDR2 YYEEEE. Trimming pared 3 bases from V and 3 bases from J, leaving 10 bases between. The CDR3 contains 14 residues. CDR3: CASSSTGHYNEQFF. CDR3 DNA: TGTGCCAGCAGCTCAACGGGACACTACAATGAGCAGTTCTTC.

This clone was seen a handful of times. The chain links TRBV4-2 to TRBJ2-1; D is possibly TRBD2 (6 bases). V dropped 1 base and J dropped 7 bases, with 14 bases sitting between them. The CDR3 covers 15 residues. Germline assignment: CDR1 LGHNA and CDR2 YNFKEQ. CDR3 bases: TGTGCCAGCAGCCAAGTTCCCGGGGAGGATAATGAGCAGTTCTTC. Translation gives CASSQVPGEDNEQFF.

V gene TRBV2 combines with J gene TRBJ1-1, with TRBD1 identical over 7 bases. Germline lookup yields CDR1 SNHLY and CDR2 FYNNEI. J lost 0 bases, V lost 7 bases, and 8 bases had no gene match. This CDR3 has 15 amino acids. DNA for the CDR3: TGTGCCAGCAATGCGCCGACAGGGCTGAACACTGAAGCTTTCTTT. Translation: CASNAPTGLNTEAFF.

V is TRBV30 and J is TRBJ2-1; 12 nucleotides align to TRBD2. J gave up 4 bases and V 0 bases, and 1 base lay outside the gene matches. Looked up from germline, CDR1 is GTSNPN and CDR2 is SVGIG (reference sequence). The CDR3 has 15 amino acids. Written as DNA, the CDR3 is TGTGCCTGGAGTGTACTAGCGGGAGGTTACAATGAGCAGTTCTTC. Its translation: CAWSVLAGGYNEQFF.

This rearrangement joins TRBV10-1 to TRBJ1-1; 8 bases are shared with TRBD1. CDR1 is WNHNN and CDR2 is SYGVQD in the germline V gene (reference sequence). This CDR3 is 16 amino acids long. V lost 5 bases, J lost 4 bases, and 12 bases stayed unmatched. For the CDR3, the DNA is TGCGCCAGCAGTTACGACAGGGGAAGGGGGCCCACTGAAGCTTTCTTT. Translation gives CASSYDRGRGPTEAFF.

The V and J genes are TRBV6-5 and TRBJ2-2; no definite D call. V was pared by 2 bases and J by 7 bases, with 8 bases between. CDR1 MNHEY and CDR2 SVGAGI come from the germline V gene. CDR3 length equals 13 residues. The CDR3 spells CASSYAGVGELFF. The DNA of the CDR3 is TGTGCCAGCAGTTACGCCGGAGTCGGGGAGCTGTTTTTT.

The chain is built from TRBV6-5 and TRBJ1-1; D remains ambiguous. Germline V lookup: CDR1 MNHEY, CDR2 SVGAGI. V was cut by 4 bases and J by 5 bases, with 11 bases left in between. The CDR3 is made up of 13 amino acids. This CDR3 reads CASSSRGKTEAFF. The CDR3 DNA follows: TGTGCCAGCAGTTCCCGGGGTAAAACTGAAGCTTTCTTT.

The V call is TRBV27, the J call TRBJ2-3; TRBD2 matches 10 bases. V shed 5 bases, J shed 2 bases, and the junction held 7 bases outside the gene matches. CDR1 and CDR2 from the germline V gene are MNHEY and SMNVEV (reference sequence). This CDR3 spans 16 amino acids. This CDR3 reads CASSPGTSVITDTQYF. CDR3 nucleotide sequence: TGTGCCAGCAGTCCCGGGACTAGCGTAATCACAGATACGCAGTATTTT.

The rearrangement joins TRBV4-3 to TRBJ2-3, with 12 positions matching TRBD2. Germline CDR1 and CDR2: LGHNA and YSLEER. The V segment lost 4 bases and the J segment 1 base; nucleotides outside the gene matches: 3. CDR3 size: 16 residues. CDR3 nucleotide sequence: TGCGCCAGCAGCCCTCGGACTAGCGGGGGCACAGATACGCAGTATTTT. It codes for CASSPRTSGGTDTQYF.

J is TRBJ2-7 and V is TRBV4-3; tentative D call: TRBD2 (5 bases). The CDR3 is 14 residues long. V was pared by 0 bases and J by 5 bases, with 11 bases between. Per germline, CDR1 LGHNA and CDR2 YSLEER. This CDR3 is CASSQDWRSHEQYF. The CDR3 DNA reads TGCGCCAGCAGCCAAGACTGGAGGAGTCACGAGCAGTACTTC.

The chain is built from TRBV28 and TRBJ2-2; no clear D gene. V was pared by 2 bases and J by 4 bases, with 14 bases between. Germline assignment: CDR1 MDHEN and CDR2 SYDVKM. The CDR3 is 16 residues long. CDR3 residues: CASSLGQATGTGELFF. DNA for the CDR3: TGTGCCAGCAGTTTAGGCCAGGCTACCGGCACCGGGGAGCTGTTTTTT.

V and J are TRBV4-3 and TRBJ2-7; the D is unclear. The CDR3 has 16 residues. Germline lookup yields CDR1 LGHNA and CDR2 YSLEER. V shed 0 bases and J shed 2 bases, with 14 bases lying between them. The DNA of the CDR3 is TGCGCCAGCAGCCAAGAAATCCCAGGAAACCCCTACGAGCAGTACTTC. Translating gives CASSQEIPGNPYEQYF.

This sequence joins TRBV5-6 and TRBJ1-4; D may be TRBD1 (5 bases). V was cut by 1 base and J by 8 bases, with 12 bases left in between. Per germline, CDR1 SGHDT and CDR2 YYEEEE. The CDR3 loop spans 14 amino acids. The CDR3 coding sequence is TGTGCCAGCAGCTTGCGGCCAGGGCGCGAAAAACTGTTTTTT. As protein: CASSLRPGREKLFF.

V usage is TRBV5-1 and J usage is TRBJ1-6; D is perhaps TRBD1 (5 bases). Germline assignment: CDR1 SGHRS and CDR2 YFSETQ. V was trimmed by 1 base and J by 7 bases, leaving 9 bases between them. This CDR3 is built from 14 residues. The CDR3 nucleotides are TGCGCCAGCAGCTTGTTAGACAGAAATTCACCCCTCCACTTT. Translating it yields CASSLLDRNSPLHF.

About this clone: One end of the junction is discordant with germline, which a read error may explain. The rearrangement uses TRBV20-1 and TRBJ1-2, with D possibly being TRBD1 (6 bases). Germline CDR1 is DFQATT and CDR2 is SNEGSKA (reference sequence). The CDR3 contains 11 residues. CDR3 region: CSARGTTGFAF. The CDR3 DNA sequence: TGCAGTGCTAGGGGGACAACAGGTTTCGCCTTC.

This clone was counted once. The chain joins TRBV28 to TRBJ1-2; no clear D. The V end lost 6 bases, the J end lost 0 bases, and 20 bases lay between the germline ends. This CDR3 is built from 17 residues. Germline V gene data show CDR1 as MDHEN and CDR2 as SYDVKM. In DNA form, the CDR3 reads TGTGCCAGCAGGACTATCTGGGCAGCGCAAGCTAACTATGGCTACACCTTC. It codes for CASRTIWAAQANYGYTF.

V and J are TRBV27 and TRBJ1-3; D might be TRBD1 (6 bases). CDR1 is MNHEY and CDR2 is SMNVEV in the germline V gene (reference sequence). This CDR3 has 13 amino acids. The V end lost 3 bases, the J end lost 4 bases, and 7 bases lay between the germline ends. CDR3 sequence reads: CASSFTGGNTIYF. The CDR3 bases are TGTGCCAGCAGTTTCACAGGGGGAAACACCATATATTTT.

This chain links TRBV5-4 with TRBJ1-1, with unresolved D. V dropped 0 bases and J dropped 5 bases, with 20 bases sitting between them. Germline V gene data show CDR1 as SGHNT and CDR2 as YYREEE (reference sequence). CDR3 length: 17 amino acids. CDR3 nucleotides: TGTGCCAGCAGCTTGGTGGGAACGAGGACCCGGAGGACTGAAGCTTTCTTT. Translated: CASSLVGTRTRRTEAFF. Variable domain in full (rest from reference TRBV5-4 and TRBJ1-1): ETGVTQSPTHLIKTRGQQVTLRCSSQSGHNTVSWYQQALGQGPQFIFQYYREEENGRGNFPPRFSGLQFPNYSSELNVNALELDDSALYLCASSLVGTRTRRTEAFFGQGTRLTVV.

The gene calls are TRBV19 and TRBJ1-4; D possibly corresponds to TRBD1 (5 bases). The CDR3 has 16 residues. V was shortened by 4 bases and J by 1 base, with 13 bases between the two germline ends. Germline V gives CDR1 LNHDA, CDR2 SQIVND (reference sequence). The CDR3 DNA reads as TGTGCCAGTAGTACAAACGCAGGGATAACTAATGAAAAACTGTTTTTT. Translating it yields CASSTNAGITNEKLFF.

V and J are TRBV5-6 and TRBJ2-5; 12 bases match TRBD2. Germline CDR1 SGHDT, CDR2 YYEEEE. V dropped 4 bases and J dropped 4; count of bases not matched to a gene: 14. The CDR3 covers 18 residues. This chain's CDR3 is CASSLDRLAGGRRETQYF. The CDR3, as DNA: TGTGCCAGCAGCCTGGACCGGCTAGCGGGGGGGCGGAGAGAGACCCAGTACTTC.